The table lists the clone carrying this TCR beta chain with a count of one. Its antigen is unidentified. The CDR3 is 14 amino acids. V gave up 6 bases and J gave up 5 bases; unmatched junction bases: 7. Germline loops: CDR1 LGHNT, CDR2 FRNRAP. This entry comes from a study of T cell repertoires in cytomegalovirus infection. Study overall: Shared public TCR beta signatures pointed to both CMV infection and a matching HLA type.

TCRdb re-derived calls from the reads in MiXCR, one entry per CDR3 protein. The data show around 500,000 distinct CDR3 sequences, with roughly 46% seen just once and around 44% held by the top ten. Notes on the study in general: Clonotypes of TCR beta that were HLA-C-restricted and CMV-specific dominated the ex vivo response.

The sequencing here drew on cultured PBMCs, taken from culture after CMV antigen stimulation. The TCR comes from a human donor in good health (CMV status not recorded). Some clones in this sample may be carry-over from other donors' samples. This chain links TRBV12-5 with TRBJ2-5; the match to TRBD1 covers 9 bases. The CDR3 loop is CASGLGQGEETQYF. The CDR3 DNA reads TGTGCTAGTGGCCTGGGACAGGGAGAGGAGACCCAGTACTTC.